The 27 T cell receptor beta chains below all came from one sample that was sequenced in a study of vaccination and CD4 T cells after COVID-19. The assay that was used to sequence DNA from cultured CD4+ T cells was the Oncomine TCR Beta short-read assay. Each CDR3 protein gets one entry after TCRdb re-called the PCR reads with MiXCR. The repertoire holds fewer than 11,000 distinct CDR3 sequences, more than 35% seen once, with under 35% in the top ten. Treatment meaning: approximately nine-day PBMC culture with coronavirus spike peptide pools or control peptides (ViraFEST assay). The antigens for these receptors are not known. Sequencing was done on a sample of CD4+ T cells from blood, cultured in vitro. These receptors originate from a human donor who had recovered from COVID-19.

CDR3 loop: CASSLDPGWNTEAFF. The CDR3 DNA reads TGCGCCAGCAGCTTGGATCCGGGGTGGAACACTGAAGCTTTCTTT. The gene calls are TRBV5-1 and TRBJ1-1, with D hard to call. In germline, CDR1 is SGHRS, CDR2 YFSETQ. The CDR3 totals 15 residues. V gave up 0 bases and J gave up 1 base, with 10 bases separating them.

V is TRBV5-1 and J is TRBJ2-5; 7 bases agree with TRBD1. The V segment lost 0 bases and the J segment 7 bases; nucleotides outside the gene matches: 9. The CDR3 runs to 15 residues. Germline V gene lookup returns CDR1 SGHRS and CDR2 YFSETQ. CDR3 sequence reads: CASSLATGVEGTQYF. CDR3 sequence (DNA): TGCGCCAGCAGCTTGGCCACAGGGGTGGAAGGGACCCAGTACTTC.

The chain has TRBV9 and TRBJ2-2, with D possibly matching TRBD2 (5 bases). Germline V gene lookup returns CDR1 SGDLS and CDR2 YYNGEE. The CDR3 is 15 residues long. Trimming stripped 4 bases from V and 0 bases from J, with 10 bases between. For the CDR3, the DNA is TGTGCCAGCAGCCCCCGAGGGACGAACACCGGGGAGCTGTTTTTT. Amino acid sequence: CASSPRGTNTGELFF.

A note on this clonotype: Sequence at one end of the junction differs from germline and may be a read error. This rearrangement joins TRBV19 to TRBJ1-2; the D gene is possibly TRBD1 (5 bases). Looked up from germline, CDR1 is LNHDA and CDR2 is SQIVND (reference sequence). This CDR3 is 13 amino acids long. CDR3 protein: CASSIWGEGGCTF. DNA of the CDR3: TGTGCCAGTAGTATTTGGGGCGAGGGCGGCTGCACCTTC.

This chain uses TRBV11-3 with TRBJ2-7; 7 bases align to TRBD2. The CDR3 has 14 amino acids. Germline CDR1 is SGHNT and CDR2 is YENEEA. After removal of 5 bases from V and 3 bases from J, the junction contained 7 bases not matched to a gene. The chain's CDR3 is CASSGLVKSYEQYF. The CDR3, as DNA: TGTGCCAGCAGCGGACTAGTGAAAAGCTACGAGCAGTACTTC.

The chain combines TRBV29-1 with TRBJ1-2, with 12 positions matching TRBD1. After removal of 5 bases from V and 8 bases from J, the junction contained 9 bases not matched to a gene. This CDR3 is built from 14 residues. Germline lookup yields CDR1 SQVTM and CDR2 ANQGSEA. The DNA of the CDR3 is TGCAGCGTTAATTGGGGACAGGGGGCGCGAGGCTACACCTTC. Protein sequence: CSVNWGQGARGYTF.

In this sample, this clonotype turned up a few times. This chain connects TRBV5-1 to TRBJ2-3; 12 nucleotides align to TRBD2. The CDR3 totals 17 residues. Trimming removed 0 bases from V and 4 bases from J; junction bases left unmatched: 6. Germline V CDR1 and CDR2: SGHRS, YFSETQ. CDR3 sequence reads: CASSLAPASGGADTQYF. In nucleotides, the CDR3 is TGCGCCAGCAGCTTGGCCCCGGCTAGCGGGGGGGCAGATACGCAGTATTTT.

The chain employs TRBV18 and TRBJ1-2; weak D call: TRBD1 (5 bases). The germline V gene encodes CDR1 KGHSH and CDR2 LQKENI. Trimming removed 5 bases at V and 6 bases at J, with 13 bases between. The CDR3 has 13 residues. The CDR3 spells CASSSTVLDGYTF. The DNA of the CDR3 is TGTGCCAGCTCATCGACAGTCCTCGATGGCTACACCTTC.

This chain uses TRBV6-1 with TRBJ2-3; a weak D match, TRBD1 (5 bases). V was pared by 3 bases and J by 0 bases, with 10 bases between. There are 15 residues in the CDR3. Germline V gives CDR1 MNHNS, CDR2 SASEGT. The CDR3 is CASSEGPSSTDTQYF. The CDR3 nucleotides read TGTGCCAGCAGTGAGGGGCCGTCTAGCACAGATACGCAGTATTTT.

This chain links TRBV5-3 with TRBJ1-1, with a tentative D call TRBD1 (6 bases). TRBV5-3 is identified as an open reading frame with a role that is uncertain. This CDR3 spans 15 amino acids. Between the trimmed V and J ends, which lost 4 bases and 1 base, there was a span of 14 bases. CDR3 residues: CARSPGQLENTEAFF. The CDR3 region has the DNA TGTGCCAGAAGCCCCGGACAGCTGGAGAACACTGAAGCTTTCTTT.

V is TRBV5-1 and J is TRBJ1-1; D gene unclear. CDR1 is SGHRS and CDR2 is YFSETQ in the germline V gene. V lost 3 bases and J lost 0, with 12 bases in between. This CDR3 contains 15 residues. CDR3 protein: CASSSLGDMNTEAFF. Written as DNA, the CDR3 is TGCGCCAGCAGCTCCCTAGGAGACATGAACACTGAAGCTTTCTTT.

This clonotype was detected a few times. The J gene is TRBJ1-5, the V gene TRBV20-1, with 11 bases aligning to TRBD1. The length of the CDR3 is 14 residues. V gave up 2 bases and J gave up 7 bases; unmatched junction bases: 4. Germline V gives CDR1 DFQATT, CDR2 SNEGSKA (reference sequence). The CDR3 DNA reads as TGCAGTGCTAGAACGGGACAGGGGGACCAGCCCCAGCATTTT. Translation gives CSARTGQGDQPQHF.

This clonotype was observed a few times. This CDR3 is CASSPGQGATGELFF. For the CDR3, the DNA is TGTGCCAGCTCACCCGGACAGGGGGCAACCGGGGAGCTGTTTTTT. The V and J genes are TRBV18 and TRBJ2-2, with 11 bases that match TRBD1. Looked up from germline, CDR1 is KGHSH and CDR2 is LQKENI. This CDR3 spans 15 amino acids. Unmatched junction bases numbered 2, after V lost 3 bases and J lost 5 bases.

The rearrangement joins TRBV6-5 to TRBJ1-4; D call uncertain. Germline values: CDR1 MNHEY, CDR2 SVGAGI. V gave up 2 bases and J gave up 6 bases, with 10 bases separating them. The CDR3 has 14 amino acids. The CDR3 here is CASSYEVADEKLFF. CDR3 coding DNA: TGTGCCAGCAGTTACGAGGTGGCGGATGAAAAACTGTTTTTT.

This clonotype was detected a few times. This rearrangement joins TRBV12-3 or TRBV12-4 to TRBJ1-3; no clear D gene. Trimming took 4 bases from V and 3 from J, leaving 4 bases between them. This CDR3 contains 12 residues. Here the CDR3 reads CASSSHGNTIYF. In DNA form, the CDR3 reads TGTGCCAGCAGTTCGCATGGAAACACCATATATTTT.

The J gene is TRBJ1-1, the V gene TRBV20-1; D may be TRBD1 (6 bases). The CDR3 loop spans 13 amino acids. Germline V CDR1 and CDR2: DFQATT, SNEGSKA (reference sequence). DNA for the CDR3: TGCACGGCAGGGGCGGTGGGTACCACTGAAGCTTTCTTT. This translates into CTAGAVGTTEAFF.

The CDR3 nucleotides read TGCAGTGCCACACCCCAAAGGGTTACTCAGCCCCAGCATTTT. Protein sequence: CSATPQRVTQPQHF. The gene calls are TRBV20-1 and TRBJ1-5, with D unclear. Germline V CDR1 and CDR2: DFQATT, SNEGSKA (reference sequence). This CDR3 has 14 amino acids. With 6 bases removed from V and 6 bases from J, the gap between germline ends came to 18 bases.

This clonotype was counted between two and nine times. The gene calls are TRBV6-5 and TRBJ1-5; tentatively, D is TRBD1 (5 bases). This CDR3 region has 14 residues. From germline, CDR1 is MNHEY and CDR2 SVGAGI. The V and J ends lost 3 bases and 6 bases respectively, with 12 bases between them. CDR3 in DNA: TGTGCCAGCAGTTATGGCCCCGGGGGTCAGCCCCAGCATTTT. The encoded protein is CASSYGPGGQPQHF.

This clonotype was observed a handful of times. The chain carries TRBV9 and TRBJ1-1, with D possibly being TRBD1 (6 bases). V lost 6 bases, J lost 4 bases, and 16 bases lay in between. The CDR3 has 14 amino acids. Germline V gene lookup returns CDR1 SGDLS and CDR2 YYNGEE. DNA for the CDR3: TGTGCCAGCACGAGAGGGGGAGGGGGCACTGAAGCTTTCTTT. Its protein is CASTRGGGGTEAFF.

This clonotype has just a few counts. The V gene is TRBV6-1, the J gene TRBJ1-2; the match to TRBD1 covers 9 bases. The length of the CDR3 is 13 residues. Germline V gene lookup returns CDR1 MNHNS and CDR2 SASEGT. V lost 10 bases and J lost 7; bases outside the gene matches: 10. Here the CDR3 DNA reads TGTGCCACCCTAGTTACAGGGGGCGGTGGCTACACCTTC. Translated: CATLVTGGGGYTF.

The chain joins TRBV2 to TRBJ1-2; TRBD1 might be the D (6 bases). The CDR3 consists of 15 residues. Germline-derived CDR1 and CDR2 are SNHLY and FYNNEI. The ends were cut back, 6 bases at V and 8 bases at J, with 22 bases in the middle. The CDR3: CASSPQGTTIKGYTF. In nucleotides, the CDR3 is TGTGCCAGCAGCCCACAGGGAACAACGATAAAGGGCTACACCTTC.

This clonotype turned up a few times. This chain uses TRBV12-3 or TRBV12-4 with TRBJ1-2; weak D call: TRBD1 (6 bases). Trimming removed 5 bases at V and 5 bases at J, with 12 bases between. The CDR3 length is 13 residues. The CDR3 loop reads CASSLGQTYGYTF. CDR3 nucleotide sequence: TGTGCCAGCAGTCTCGGACAGACTTATGGCTACACCTTC.

This chain uses TRBV7-6 with TRBJ2-2; possible D gene TRBD2, 6 bases. Germline V CDR1 and CDR2: SGHVS, FNYEAQ. V lost 6 bases and J 5 bases, leaving 13 bases between the germline ends. The CDR3 totals 14 residues. CDR3: CASRTRSGTGELFF. The CDR3 coding sequence is TGTGCCAGCAGGACTAGATCAGGTACCGGGGAGCTGTTTTTT.

The sample holds a few counts of this clonotype. V and J are TRBV7-2 and TRBJ2-1; TRBD2 matches at 7 bases. Trimming at V came to 4 bases and at J to 8 bases, leaving 14 bases not matched to a gene. The CDR3 has 16 amino acids. Germline loops: CDR1 SGHTA, CDR2 FQGNSA. The CDR3 DNA follows: TGTGCCAGCAGCTCAGGCTCCGGGACTAAGATGGATGAGCAGTTCTTC. The encoded protein is CASSSGSGTKMDEQFF.

A word on this clonotype: A junction boundary mismatches the germline segment, possibly from a read error. V and J are TRBV11-3 and TRBJ2-1, with TRBD2 matching over 10 bases. CDR1 and CDR2 from the germline V gene are SGHNT and YENEEA. The length of the CDR3 is 16 residues. CDR3 coding DNA: TGTACCAGCAGCCCGCCGGGACTAGCGATCGACAATGAGCAGTTCTTC. Encoded protein: CTSSPPGLAIDNEQFF.

The rearrangement links TRBV6-1 to TRBJ1-1, with D unclear. Trimming took 2 bases from V and 7 from J, leaving 14 bases between them. Per germline, CDR1 MNHNS and CDR2 SASEGT. CDR3 length: 14 residues. For the CDR3, the DNA is TGTGCCAGCAGTGAAAACGGGGTGAACGGTGAAGCTTTCTTT. It specifies CASSENGVNGEAFF.

The chain has TRBV30 and TRBJ2-3; 11 bases fit TRBD2. V dropped 2 bases and J dropped 5; count of bases not matched to a gene: 9. The CDR3 consists of 16 residues. Germline V CDR1 and CDR2: GTSNPN, SVGIG (reference sequence). The CDR3 DNA sequence: TGTGCCTGGAGTCCAGACGTAGCGGGGGGGGGAGATACGCAGTATTTT. Protein sequence: CAWSPDVAGGGDTQYF.